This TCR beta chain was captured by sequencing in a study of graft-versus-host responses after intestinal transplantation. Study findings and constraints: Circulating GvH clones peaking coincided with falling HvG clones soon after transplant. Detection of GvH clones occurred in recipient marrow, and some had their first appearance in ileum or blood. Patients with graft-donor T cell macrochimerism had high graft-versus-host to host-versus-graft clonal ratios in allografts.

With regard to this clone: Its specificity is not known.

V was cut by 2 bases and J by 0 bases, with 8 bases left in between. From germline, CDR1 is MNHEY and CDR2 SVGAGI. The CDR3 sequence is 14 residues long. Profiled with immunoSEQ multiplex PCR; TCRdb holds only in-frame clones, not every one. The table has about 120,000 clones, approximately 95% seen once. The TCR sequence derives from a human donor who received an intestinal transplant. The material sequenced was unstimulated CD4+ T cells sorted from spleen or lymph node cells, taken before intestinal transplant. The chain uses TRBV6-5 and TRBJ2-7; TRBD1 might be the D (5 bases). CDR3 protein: CASSYTGYSYEQYF. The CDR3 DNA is TGTGCCAGCAGTTACACAGGATACTCCTACGAGCAGTACTTC.